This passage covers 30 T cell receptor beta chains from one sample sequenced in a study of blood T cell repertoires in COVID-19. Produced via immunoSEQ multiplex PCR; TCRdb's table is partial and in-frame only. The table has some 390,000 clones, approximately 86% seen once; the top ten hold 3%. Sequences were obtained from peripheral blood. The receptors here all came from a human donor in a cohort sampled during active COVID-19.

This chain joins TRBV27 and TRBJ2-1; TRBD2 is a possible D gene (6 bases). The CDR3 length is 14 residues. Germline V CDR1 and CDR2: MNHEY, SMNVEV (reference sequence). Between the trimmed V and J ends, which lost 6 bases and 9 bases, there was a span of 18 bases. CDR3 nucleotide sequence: TGTGCCAGCAGCCGACTAGTTATTTGGCCTGAGCAGTTCTTC. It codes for CASSRLVIWPEQFF.

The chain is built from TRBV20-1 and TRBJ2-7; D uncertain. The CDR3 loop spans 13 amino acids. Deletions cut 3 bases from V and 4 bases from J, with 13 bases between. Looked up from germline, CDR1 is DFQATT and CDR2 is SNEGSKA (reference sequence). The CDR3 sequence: CSASVPGGYEQYF. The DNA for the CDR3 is TGCAGTGCTAGTGTTCCGGGTGGGTACGAGCAGTACTTC.

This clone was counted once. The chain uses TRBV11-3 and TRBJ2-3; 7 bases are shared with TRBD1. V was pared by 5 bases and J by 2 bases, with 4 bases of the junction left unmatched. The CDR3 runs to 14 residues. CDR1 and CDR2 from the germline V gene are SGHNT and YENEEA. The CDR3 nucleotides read TGTGCCAGCAGCCTCGGGACAGCCACAGATACGCAGTATTTT. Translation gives CASSLGTATDTQYF.

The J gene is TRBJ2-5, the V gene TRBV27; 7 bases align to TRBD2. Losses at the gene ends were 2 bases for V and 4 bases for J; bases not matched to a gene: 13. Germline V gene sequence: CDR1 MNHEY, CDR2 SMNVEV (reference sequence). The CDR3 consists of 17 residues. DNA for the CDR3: TGTGCCAGCAGTTTACCCCCCCCGACTAGCACTGGAGAGACCCAGTACTTC. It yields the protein CASSLPPPTSTGETQYF.

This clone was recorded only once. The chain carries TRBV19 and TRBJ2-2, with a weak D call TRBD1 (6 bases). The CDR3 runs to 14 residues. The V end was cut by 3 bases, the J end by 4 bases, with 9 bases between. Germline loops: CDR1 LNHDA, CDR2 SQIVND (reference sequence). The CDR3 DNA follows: TGTGCCAGTAGTATGGGGGCGAGCACCGGGGAGCTGTTTTTT. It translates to CASSMGASTGELFF.

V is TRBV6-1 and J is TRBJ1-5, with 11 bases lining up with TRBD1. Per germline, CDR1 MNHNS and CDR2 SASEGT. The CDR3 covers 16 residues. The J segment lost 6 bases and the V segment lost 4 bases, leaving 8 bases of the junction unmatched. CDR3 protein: CASSAVGQGAGQPQHF. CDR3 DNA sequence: TGTGCCAGCAGTGCGGTCGGACAGGGGGCCGGTCAGCCCCAGCATTTT.

CDR3 loop: CASSYTGSLAAGELFF. The CDR3 DNA reads as TGTGCCAGCAGTTACACGGGCTCGCTAGCGGCCGGGGAGCTGTTTTTT. V is TRBV6-2 or TRBV6-3 and J is TRBJ2-2; 7 bases align to TRBD2. Germline loops: CDR1 MNHEY, CDR2 SVGEGT. This CDR3 spans 16 amino acids. The trim removed 2 bases at V and 6 bases at J, leaving 9 bases unmatched.

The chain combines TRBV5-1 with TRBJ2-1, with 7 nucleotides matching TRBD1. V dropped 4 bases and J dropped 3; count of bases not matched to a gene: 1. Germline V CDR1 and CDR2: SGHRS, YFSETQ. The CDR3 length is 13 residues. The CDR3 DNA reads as TGCGCCAGCAGCCGGGACAGCTACAATGAGCAGTTCTTC. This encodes CASSRDSYNEQFF. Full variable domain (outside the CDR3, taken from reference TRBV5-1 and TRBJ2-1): KAGVTQTPRYLIKTRGQQVTLSCSPISGHRSVSWYQQTPGQGLQFLFEYFSETQRNKGNFPGRFSGRQFSNSRSEMNVSTLELGDSALYLCASSRDSYNEQFFGPGTRLTVL.

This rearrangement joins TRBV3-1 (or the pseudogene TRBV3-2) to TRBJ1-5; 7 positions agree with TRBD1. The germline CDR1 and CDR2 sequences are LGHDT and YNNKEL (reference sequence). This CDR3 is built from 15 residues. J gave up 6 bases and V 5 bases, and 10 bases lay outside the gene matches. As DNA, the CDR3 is TGTGCCAGCAGCTTCGGGACAGAGACGACTCAGCCCCAGCATTTT. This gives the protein CASSFGTETTQPQHF.

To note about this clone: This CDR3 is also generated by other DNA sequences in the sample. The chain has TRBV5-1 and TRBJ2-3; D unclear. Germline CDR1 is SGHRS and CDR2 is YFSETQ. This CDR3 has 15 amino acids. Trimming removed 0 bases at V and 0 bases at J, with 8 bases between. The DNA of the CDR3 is TGCGCCAGCAGCTTGGTTCGGTCTAGCACAGATACGCAGTATTTT. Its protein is CASSLVRSSTDTQYF. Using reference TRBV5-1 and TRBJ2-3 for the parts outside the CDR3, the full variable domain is KAGVTQTPRYLIKTRGQQVTLSCSPISGHRSVSWYQQTPGQGLQFLFEYFSETQRNKGNFPGRFSGRQFSNSRSEMNVSTLELGDSALYLCASSLVRSSTDTQYFGPGTRLTVL.

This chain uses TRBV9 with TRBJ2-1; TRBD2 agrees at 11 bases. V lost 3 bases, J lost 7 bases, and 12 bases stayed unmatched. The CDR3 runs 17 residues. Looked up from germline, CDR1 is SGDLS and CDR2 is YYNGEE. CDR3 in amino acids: CASSARGTSGPRNEQFF. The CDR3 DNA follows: TGTGCCAGCAGCGCCCGAGGGACTAGCGGCCCTCGAAATGAGCAGTTCTTC.

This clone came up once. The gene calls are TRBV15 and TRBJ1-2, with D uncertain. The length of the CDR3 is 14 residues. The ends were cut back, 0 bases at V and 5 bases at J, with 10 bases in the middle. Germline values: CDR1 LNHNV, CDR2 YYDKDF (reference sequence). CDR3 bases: TGTGCCACCAGCAGAGATAATACAGAATATGGCTACACCTTC. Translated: CATSRDNTEYGYTF.

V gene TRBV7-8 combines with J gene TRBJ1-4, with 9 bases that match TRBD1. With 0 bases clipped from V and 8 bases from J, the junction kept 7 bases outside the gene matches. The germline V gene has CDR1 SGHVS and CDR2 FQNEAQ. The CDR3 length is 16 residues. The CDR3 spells CASSLARDRVTEKLFF. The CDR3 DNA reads TGTGCCAGCAGCTTAGCCCGGGACAGGGTGACGGAAAAACTGTTTTTT. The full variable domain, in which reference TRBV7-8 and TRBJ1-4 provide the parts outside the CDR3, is GAGVSQSPRYKVAKRGQDVALRCDPISGHVSLFWYQQALGQGPEFLTYFQNEAQLDKSGLPSDRFFAERPEGSVSTLKIQRTQQEDSAVYLCASSLARDRVTEKLFFGSGTQLSVL.

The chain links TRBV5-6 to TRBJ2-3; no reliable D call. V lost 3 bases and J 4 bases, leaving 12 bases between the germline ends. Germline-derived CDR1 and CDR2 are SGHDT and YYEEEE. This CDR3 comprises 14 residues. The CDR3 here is CASSSVLPPDTQYF. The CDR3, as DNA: TGTGCCAGCAGCTCGGTCCTCCCACCAGATACGCAGTATTTT.

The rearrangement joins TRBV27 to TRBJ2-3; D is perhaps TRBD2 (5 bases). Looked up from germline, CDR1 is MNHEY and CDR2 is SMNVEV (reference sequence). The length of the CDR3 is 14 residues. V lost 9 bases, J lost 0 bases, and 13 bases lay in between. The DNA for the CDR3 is TGTGCCAGTACAAGACGCGGGAGCACAGATACGCAGTATTTT. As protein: CASTRRGSTDTQYF.

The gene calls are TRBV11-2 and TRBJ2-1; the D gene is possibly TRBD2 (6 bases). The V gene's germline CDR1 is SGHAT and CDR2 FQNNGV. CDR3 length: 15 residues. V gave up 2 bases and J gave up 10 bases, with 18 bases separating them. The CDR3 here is CASSLRGRRALEQFF. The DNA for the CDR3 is TGTGCCAGCAGCTTACGGGGCAGGAGGGCCCTGGAGCAGTTCTTC. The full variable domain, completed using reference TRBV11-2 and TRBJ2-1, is EAGVAQSPRYKIIEKRQSVAFWCNPISGHATLYWYQQILGQGPKLLIQFQNNGVVDDSQLPKDRFSAERLKGVDSTLKIQPAKLEDSAVYLCASSLRGRRALEQFFGPGTRLTVL.

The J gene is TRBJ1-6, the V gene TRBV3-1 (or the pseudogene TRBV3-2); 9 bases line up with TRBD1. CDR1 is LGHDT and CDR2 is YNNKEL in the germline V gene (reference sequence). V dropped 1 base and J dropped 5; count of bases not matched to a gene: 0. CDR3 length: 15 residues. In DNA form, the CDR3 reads TGTGCCAGCAGCCAAGGGACAGGGGATAATTCACCCCTCCACTTT. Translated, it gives CASSQGTGDNSPLHF.

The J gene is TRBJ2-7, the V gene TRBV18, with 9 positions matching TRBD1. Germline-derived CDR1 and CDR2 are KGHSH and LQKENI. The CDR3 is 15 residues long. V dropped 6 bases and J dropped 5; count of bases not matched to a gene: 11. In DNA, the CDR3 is TGTGCCAGCTCCCCGGGGACAGGGTATCTGGACGAGCAGTACTTC. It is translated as CASSPGTGYLDEQYF.

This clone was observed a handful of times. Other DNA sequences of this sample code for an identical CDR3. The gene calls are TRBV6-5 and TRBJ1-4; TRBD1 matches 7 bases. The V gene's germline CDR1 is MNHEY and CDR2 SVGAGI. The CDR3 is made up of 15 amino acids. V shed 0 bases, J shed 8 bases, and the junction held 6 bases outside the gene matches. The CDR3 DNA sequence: TGTGCCAGCAGTTACTCGCGGCAGGGGGAGGAAAAACTGTTTTTT. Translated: CASSYSRQGEEKLFF.

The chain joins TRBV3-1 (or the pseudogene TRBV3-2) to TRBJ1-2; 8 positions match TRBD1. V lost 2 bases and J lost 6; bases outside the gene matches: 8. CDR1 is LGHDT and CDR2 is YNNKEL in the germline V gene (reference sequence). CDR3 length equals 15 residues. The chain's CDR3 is CASSQQETGDHGYTF. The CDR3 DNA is TGTGCCAGCAGCCAACAAGAGACAGGGGACCATGGCTACACCTTC.

The CDR3 DNA reads TGTGCCTGGAGTGTACTACCTAGCGATACGCAGTATTTT. It translates to CAWSVLPSDTQYF. This chain uses TRBV30 with TRBJ2-3; D perhaps matches TRBD2 (5 bases). This CDR3 region has 13 residues. From germline, CDR1 is GTSNPN and CDR2 SVGIG (reference sequence). V was cut by 0 bases and J by 6 bases, with 10 bases left in between.

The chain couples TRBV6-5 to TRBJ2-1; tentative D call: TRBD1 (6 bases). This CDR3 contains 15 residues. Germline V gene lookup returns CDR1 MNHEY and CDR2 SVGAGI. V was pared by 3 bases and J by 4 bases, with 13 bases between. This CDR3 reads CASSYEGDSYNEQFF. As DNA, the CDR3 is TGTGCCAGCAGTTATGAGGGGGATTCGTACAATGAGCAGTTCTTC.

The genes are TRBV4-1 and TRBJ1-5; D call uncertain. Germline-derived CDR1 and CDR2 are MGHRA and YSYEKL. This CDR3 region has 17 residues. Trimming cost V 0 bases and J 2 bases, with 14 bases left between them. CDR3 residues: CASSQEGSGEGNQPQHF. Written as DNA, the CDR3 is TGCGCCAGCAGCCAAGAAGGATCTGGGGAGGGCAATCAGCCCCAGCATTTT.

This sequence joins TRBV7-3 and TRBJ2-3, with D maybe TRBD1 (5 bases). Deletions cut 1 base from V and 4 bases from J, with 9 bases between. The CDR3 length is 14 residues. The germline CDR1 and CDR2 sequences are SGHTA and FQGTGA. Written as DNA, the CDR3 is TGTGCCAGCAGCTTAAACTTAGGGGCAGATACGCAGTATTTT. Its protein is CASSLNLGADTQYF. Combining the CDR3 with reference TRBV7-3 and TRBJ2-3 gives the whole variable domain GAGVSQTPSNKVTEKGKYVELRCDPISGHTALYWYRQSLGQGPEFLIYFQGTGAADDSGLPNDRFFAVRPEGSVSTLKIQRTERGDSAVYLCASSLNLGADTQYFGPGTRLTVL.

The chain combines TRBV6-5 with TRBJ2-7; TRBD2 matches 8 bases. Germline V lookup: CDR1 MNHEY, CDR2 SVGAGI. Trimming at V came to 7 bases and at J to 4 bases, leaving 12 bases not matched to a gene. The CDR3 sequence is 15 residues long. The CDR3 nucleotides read TGTGCCAGCACGAGAAGCGGGGGCTCTTCGTACGAGCAGTACTTC. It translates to CASTRSGGSSYEQYF.

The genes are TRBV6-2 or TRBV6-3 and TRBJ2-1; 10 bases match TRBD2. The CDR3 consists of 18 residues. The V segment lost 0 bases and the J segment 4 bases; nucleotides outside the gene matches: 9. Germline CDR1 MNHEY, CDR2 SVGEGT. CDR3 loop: CASSYSIYLSGGYNEQFF. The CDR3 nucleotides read TGTGCCAGCAGTTACTCCATATACCTTAGCGGGGGGTACAATGAGCAGTTCTTC.

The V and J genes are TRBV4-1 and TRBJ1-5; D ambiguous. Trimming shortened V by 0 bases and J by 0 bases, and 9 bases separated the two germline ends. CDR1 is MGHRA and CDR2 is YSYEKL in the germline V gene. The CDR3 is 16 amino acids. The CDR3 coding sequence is TGCGCCAGCAGCCAAGAATGGAGCCTTAGCAATCAGCCCCAGCATTTT. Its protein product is CASSQEWSLSNQPQHF.

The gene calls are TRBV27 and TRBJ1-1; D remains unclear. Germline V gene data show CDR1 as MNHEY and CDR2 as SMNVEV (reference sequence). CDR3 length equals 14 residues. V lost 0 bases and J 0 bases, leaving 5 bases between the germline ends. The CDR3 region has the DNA TGTGCCAGCAGTTTATCTCGGGTGAACACTGAAGCTTTCTTT. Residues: CASSLSRVNTEAFF.

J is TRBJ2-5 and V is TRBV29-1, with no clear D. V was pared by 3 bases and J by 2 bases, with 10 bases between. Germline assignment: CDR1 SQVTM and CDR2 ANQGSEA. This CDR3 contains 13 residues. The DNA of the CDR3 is TGCAGCGTTGACGTCGGCGGACAAGAGACCCAGTACTTC. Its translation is CSVDVGGQETQYF.

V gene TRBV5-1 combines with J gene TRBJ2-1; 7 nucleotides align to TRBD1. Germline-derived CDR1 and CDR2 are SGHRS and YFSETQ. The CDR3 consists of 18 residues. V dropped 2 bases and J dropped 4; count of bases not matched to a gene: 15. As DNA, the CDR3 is TGCGCCAGCAGCTTAATCCCTACGGACAGGTGGACATACAATGAGCAGTTCTTC. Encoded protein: CASSLIPTDRWTYNEQFF.